At least ten counts were recorded for the clone carrying this T cell receptor (beta chain). The antigen remains unidentified. This sample is drawn from a study of T cell repertoires in cytomegalovirus infection. General study findings and limits: Adding up the frequency of public TCR beta families identified people who carried CMV plus the relevant HLA.

Deletions cut 0 bases from V and 4 bases from J, with 13 bases between. The CDR3 contains 16 residues. Germline V gene data show CDR1 as SGHVS and CDR2 as FQNEAQ. TCRdb re-derived calls from the reads in MiXCR, one entry per CDR3 protein. Of fewer than 550,000 distinct CDR3 sequences listed, 25% to 40% were seen once; the top ten hold around 15%. The sequence was collected from a human donor in good health (CMV status not recorded). Some clones in this sample may be carry-over from other donors' samples. The chain recombines TRBV7-8 with TRBJ2-1; no reliable D call. The sample taken for sequencing was PBMCs. The DNA of the CDR3 is TGTGCCAGCAGCTTAGCGAACAGTGTCGTGTACAATGAGCAGTTCTTC. Translating it yields CASSLANSVVYNEQFF.